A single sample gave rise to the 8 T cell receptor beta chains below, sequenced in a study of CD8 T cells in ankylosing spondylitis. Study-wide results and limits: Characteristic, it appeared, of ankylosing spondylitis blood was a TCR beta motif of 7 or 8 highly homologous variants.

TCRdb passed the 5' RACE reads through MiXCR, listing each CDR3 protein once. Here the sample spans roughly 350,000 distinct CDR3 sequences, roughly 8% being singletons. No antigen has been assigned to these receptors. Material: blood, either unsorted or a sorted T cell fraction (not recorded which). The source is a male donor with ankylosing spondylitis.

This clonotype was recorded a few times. CDR3 DNA sequence: TGTGCCAGCAGAACTGGTCCCCACGAGCAGTACTTC. This sequence encodes CASRTGPHEQYF. The gene calls are TRBV28 and TRBJ2-7; D gene uncertain. Deletions cut 6 bases from V and 5 bases from J, with 11 bases between. Germline CDR1 is MDHEN and CDR2 is SYDVKM. There are 12 residues in the CDR3.

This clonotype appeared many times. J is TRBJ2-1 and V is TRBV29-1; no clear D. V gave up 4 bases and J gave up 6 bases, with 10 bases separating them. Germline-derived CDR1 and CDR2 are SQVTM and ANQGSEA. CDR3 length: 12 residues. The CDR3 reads CSVVGPSNEQFF. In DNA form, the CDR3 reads TGCAGCGTTGTCGGGCCGTCCAATGAGCAGTTCTTC.

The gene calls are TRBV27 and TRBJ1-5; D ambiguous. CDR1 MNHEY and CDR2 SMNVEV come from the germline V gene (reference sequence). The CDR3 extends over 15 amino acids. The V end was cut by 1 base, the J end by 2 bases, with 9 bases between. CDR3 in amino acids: CASSLLGIGNQPQHF. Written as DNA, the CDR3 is TGTGCCAGCAGTTTATTAGGGATCGGCAATCAGCCCCAGCATTTT.

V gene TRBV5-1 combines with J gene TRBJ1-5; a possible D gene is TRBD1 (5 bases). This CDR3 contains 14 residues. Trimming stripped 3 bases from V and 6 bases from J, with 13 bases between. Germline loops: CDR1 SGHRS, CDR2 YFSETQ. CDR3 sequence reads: CASSSETGGQPQHF. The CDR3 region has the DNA TGCGCCAGCAGCTCGGAAACGGGGGGTCAGCCCCAGCATTTT.

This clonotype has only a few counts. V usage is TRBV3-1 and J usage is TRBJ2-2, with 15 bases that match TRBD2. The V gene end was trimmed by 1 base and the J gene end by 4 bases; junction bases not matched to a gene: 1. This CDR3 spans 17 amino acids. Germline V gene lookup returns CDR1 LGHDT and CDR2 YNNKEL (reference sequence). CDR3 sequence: CASSQGTSGRGTGELFF. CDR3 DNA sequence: TGTGCCAGCAGCCAAGGGACTAGCGGGAGGGGCACCGGGGAGCTGTTTTTT.

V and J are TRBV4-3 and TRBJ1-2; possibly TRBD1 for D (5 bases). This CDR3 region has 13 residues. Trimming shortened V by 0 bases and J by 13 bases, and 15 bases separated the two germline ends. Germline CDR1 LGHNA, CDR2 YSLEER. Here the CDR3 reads CASSQESAGAGTF. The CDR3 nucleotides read TGCGCCAGCAGCCAAGAGAGTGCCGGGGCGGGCACCTTC.

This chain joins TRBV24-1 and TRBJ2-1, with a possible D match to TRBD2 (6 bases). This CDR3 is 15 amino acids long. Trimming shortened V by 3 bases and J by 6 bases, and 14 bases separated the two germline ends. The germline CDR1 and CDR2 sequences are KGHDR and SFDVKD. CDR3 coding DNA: TGTGCCACCAGTGATCCCGGGAGAACGAGCAATGAGCAGTTCTTC. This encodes CATSDPGRTSNEQFF.

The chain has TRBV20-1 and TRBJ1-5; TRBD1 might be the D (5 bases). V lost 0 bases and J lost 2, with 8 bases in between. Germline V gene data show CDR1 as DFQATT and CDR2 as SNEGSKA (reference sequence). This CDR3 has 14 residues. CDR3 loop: CSARDRVGNQPQHF. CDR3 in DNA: TGCAGTGCTAGAGACAGGGTAGGCAATCAGCCCCAGCATTTT.